Shown below are 26 T cell receptor beta chains from a single sample sequenced in a study of cytomegalovirus exposure and HLA in healthy donors. The PCR used 60 Vbeta and 13 Jbeta primers. Sequenced by immunoSEQ multiplex PCR; TCRdb stores in-frame clones only, minus some. The sample has about 120,000 clones, 55% to 65% seen once. The sequenced material came from PBMCs. The origin of the receptors is a woman aged 25 to 39 in good health and CMV-seronegative.

V usage is TRBV29-1 and J usage is TRBJ2-5; the D gene is possibly TRBD1 (5 bases). CDR3 length equals 13 residues. V was cut by 6 bases and J by 0 bases, with 11 bases left in between. Germline assignment: CDR1 SQVTM and CDR2 ANQGSEA. The DNA of the CDR3 is TGCAGCGTACCGACAGATTACCAAGAGACCCAGTACTTC. Translated, it gives CSVPTDYQETQYF.

This sequence joins TRBV28 and TRBJ1-5, with a tentative D call TRBD1 (6 bases). V was shortened by 8 bases and J by 4 bases, with 18 bases between the two germline ends. CDR1 and CDR2 (germline): MDHEN, SYDVKM. This CDR3 contains 15 residues. The CDR3, as DNA: TGTGCCAGCGCCCCGGGGGGGCGGACGAATCAGCCCCAGCATTTT. Protein product: CASAPGGRTNQPQHF.

The V call is TRBV5-1, the J call TRBJ1-1; no definite D call. The CDR3 is 13 residues long. Germline values: CDR1 SGHRS, CDR2 YFSETQ. V lost 5 bases and J lost 1, with 9 bases in between. The CDR3 here is CASSFLSNTEAFF. The CDR3 DNA reads as TGCGCCAGCAGTTTTCTTTCGAACACTGAAGCTTTCTTT.

This clone was picked up one time. The chain joins TRBV5-1 to TRBJ2-3, with 7 nucleotides matching TRBD1. Germline V gene data show CDR1 as SGHRS and CDR2 as YFSETQ. The CDR3 has 13 residues. The ends lost 5 bases at V and 1 base at J; junction bases unmatched: 1. The CDR3 DNA follows: TGCGCCAGCAGACAGGGGCGCACAGATACGCAGTATTTT. It translates to CASRQGRTDTQYF.

The sample holds a few counts of this clone. This rearrangement joins TRBV5-1 to TRBJ1-2; 9 nucleotides match TRBD1. This CDR3 has 14 amino acids. V lost 2 bases to trimming and J lost 2 bases; unmatched junction nucleotides: 1. Germline CDR1 SGHRS, CDR2 YFSETQ. DNA of the CDR3: TGCGCCAGCAGCTTCGGACAGGGGAACTATGGCTACACCTTC. The encoded protein is CASSFGQGNYGYTF.

The chain couples TRBV5-1 to TRBJ2-3; 8 bases fit TRBD1. Germline CDR1 and CDR2: SGHRS and YFSETQ. The CDR3 totals 19 residues. Trimming removed 4 bases from V and 0 bases from J; junction bases left unmatched: 16. Here the CDR3 reads CASSLLGGTGTPSTDTQYF. The CDR3 coding sequence is TGCGCCAGCAGCCTTCTTGGCGGGACAGGAACCCCTAGCACAGATACGCAGTATTTT.

V gene TRBV2 combines with J gene TRBJ2-5; 8 bases are shared with TRBD1. The CDR3 is made up of 15 amino acids. The germline CDR1 and CDR2 sequences are SNHLY and FYNNEI. Trimming removed 8 bases from V and 0 bases from J; junction bases left unmatched: 8. CDR3 DNA sequence: TGTGCCAGCCACGACAGGGACAGGTACCAAGAGACCCAGTACTTC. This translates into CASHDRDRYQETQYF.

This chain connects TRBV9 to TRBJ2-1; the match to TRBD2 covers 12 bases. Losses at the gene ends were 3 bases for V and 4 bases for J; bases not matched to a gene: 2. There are 15 residues in the CDR3. The germline V gene encodes CDR1 SGDLS and CDR2 YYNGEE. This CDR3 is CASSAGLAGYNEQFF. CDR3 nucleotide sequence: TGTGCCAGCAGCGCCGGACTAGCGGGATACAATGAGCAGTTCTTC.

The chain is built from TRBV2 and TRBJ2-1; 15 nucleotides match TRBD2. The V segment lost 6 bases and the J segment 4 bases; nucleotides outside the gene matches: 1. The CDR3 totals 15 residues. Germline-derived CDR1 and CDR2 are SNHLY and FYNNEI. The CDR3 DNA reads TGTGCCAGCAGAGGACTAGCGGGAGGGTACAATGAGCAGTTCTTC. This translates into CASRGLAGGYNEQFF.

This chain links TRBV7-6 with TRBJ2-1; possibly TRBD2 for D (5 bases). CDR1 and CDR2 from the germline V gene are SGHVS and FNYEAQ. This CDR3 has 15 residues. V lost 2 bases and J lost 0, with 8 bases in between. CDR3 nucleotides: TGTGCCAGCAGCTTATTTGGGAGCTCCTACAATGAGCAGTTCTTC. Amino acid sequence: CASSLFGSSYNEQFF.

This clone was seen only a few times. The chain combines TRBV21-1 with TRBJ2-3; the table's D call of TRBD1 was not tested on the DNA. TRBV21-1 is tagged as a pseudogene. The CDR3 is 19 amino acids. The CDR3 bases are TGTGCCAGCAGCAATGATCTAGGGGGTCTCTTTCCTAGCACAGATACGCAGTATTTT. This gives the protein CASSNDLGGLFPSTDTQYF.

J is TRBJ2-5 and V is TRBV7-2, with D maybe TRBD2 (5 bases). Trimming took off 2 bases at V and 3 bases at J, with 7 bases between the two ends. Germline V gene lookup returns CDR1 SGHTA and CDR2 FQGNSA. The CDR3 runs 13 residues. CDR3 residues: CASSLTREETQYF. In DNA form, the CDR3 reads TGTGCCAGCAGCTTAACGCGGGAAGAGACCCAGTACTTC. The full variable domain, its missing parts supplied by reference TRBV7-2 and TRBJ2-5, is GAGVSQSPSNKVTEKGKDVELRCDPISGHTALYWYRQSLGQGLEFLIYFQGNSAPDKSGLPSDRFSAERTGGSVSTLTIQRTQQEDSAVYLCASSLTREETQYFGPGTRLLVL.

The CDR3 is CASRWEISSYEQYF. In DNA form, the CDR3 reads TGCGCCAGCAGATGGGAGATTAGCTCCTACGAGCAGTACTTC. The chain uses TRBV5-1 and TRBJ2-7; the D gene is possibly TRBD2 (5 bases). CDR3 length: 14 amino acids. The ends were cut back, 5 bases at V and 0 bases at J, with 12 bases in the middle. Germline CDR1 and CDR2: SGHRS and YFSETQ. Together with reference TRBV5-1 and TRBJ2-7, the CDR3 gives the full variable domain: KAGVTQTPRYLIKTRGQQVTLSCSPISGHRSVSWYQQTPGQGLQFLFEYFSETQRNKGNFPGRFSGRQFSNSRSEMNVSTLELGDSALYLCASRWEISSYEQYFGPGTRLTVT.

The V gene is TRBV28, the J gene TRBJ2-7; D might be TRBD2 (6 bases). Trimming removed 5 bases from V and 0 bases from J, with 8 bases in between. The CDR3 is 13 residues long. CDR1 MDHEN and CDR2 SYDVKM come from the germline V gene. CDR3 bases: TGTGCCAGCAGTCCGGGACTCTCCTACGAGCAGTACTTC. Translating gives CASSPGLSYEQYF.

In this sample, this clone turned up a few times. The chain couples TRBV5-4 to TRBJ2-1; no definite D call. Trimming cost V 4 bases and J 8 bases, with 10 bases left between them. This CDR3 is 12 amino acids long. Germline V gene lookup returns CDR1 SGHNT and CDR2 YYREEE (reference sequence). In DNA form, the CDR3 reads TGTGCCAGCAGCCGGTTTCTCGATGAGCAGTTCTTC. This sequence encodes CASSRFLDEQFF.

This clone showed up just a few times. This chain links TRBV2 with TRBJ2-2; D perhaps matches TRBD2 (5 bases). The CDR3 runs 14 residues. Germline V gives CDR1 SNHLY, CDR2 FYNNEI. V was trimmed by 0 bases and J by 7 bases, leaving 9 bases between them. CDR3 sequence reads: CASSEAGGLGELFF. CDR3 nucleotide sequence: TGTGCCAGCAGTGAAGCTGGCGGGCTCGGGGAGCTGTTTTTT.

The chain employs TRBV28 and TRBJ2-1; 9 nucleotides align to TRBD1. The germline V gene encodes CDR1 MDHEN and CDR2 SYDVKM. With 4 bases clipped from V and 8 bases from J, the junction kept 9 bases outside the gene matches. The CDR3 runs 15 residues. CDR3 protein: CASSWPGQGLDEQFF. The CDR3 DNA reads TGTGCCAGCAGTTGGCCGGGACAGGGTCTGGATGAGCAGTTCTTC.

As regards this clone: The junction departs from germline at one end; a sequencing error may be responsible. This rearrangement joins TRBV5-1 to TRBJ1-5, with a possible D match to TRBD1 (5 bases). The CDR3 totals 15 residues. Germline values: CDR1 SGHRS, CDR2 YFSETQ. CDR3 protein: CASGLGRGSNQPQHF. CDR3 bases: TGCGCCAGCGGCTTGGGTCGGGGGAGCAATCAGCCCCAGCATTTT.

The chain combines TRBV5-8 with TRBJ1-5; D is uncertain. This CDR3 comprises 12 residues. CDR1 is SGHTS, CDR2 YDEGEE, per germline. The germline V and J ends were trimmed by 3 bases and 7 bases, with 8 bases remaining between them. The CDR3 spells CASSSAGQPQHF. The DNA of the CDR3 is TGTGCCAGCAGCTCTGCGGGGCAGCCCCAGCATTTT.

The chain uses TRBV7-2 and TRBJ2-7; tentative D call: TRBD2 (6 bases). The CDR3 totals 13 residues. V lost 3 bases and J 3 bases, leaving 9 bases between the germline ends. Germline CDR1 reads SGHTA; CDR2 reads FQGNSA. CDR3 protein: CASSLEGGYEQYF. The CDR3 DNA sequence: TGTGCCAGCAGCTTGGAGGGTGGCTACGAGCAGTACTTC.

The chain uses TRBV27 and TRBJ1-2; tentatively, D is TRBD1 (5 bases). In germline, CDR1 is MNHEY, CDR2 SMNVEV (reference sequence). V was clipped by 4 bases and J by 3 bases, with 15 bases between them. The CDR3 is 15 residues long. CDR3 protein: CASSSLDRLYYGYTF. As DNA, the CDR3 is TGTGCCAGCAGTTCCCTCGACAGACTCTACTATGGCTACACCTTC.

V is TRBV7-9 and J is TRBJ2-2; no reliable D call. Looked up from germline, CDR1 is SEHNR and CDR2 is FQNEAQ (reference sequence). Between the trimmed V and J ends, which lost 5 bases and 2 bases, there was a span of 3 bases. The CDR3 spans 12 residues. CDR3 sequence: CASSLNTGELFF. In DNA, the CDR3 is TGTGCCAGCAGCCTAAACACCGGGGAGCTGTTTTTT.

The rearrangement links TRBV28 to TRBJ2-3; 7 nucleotides align to TRBD2. V gave up 5 bases and J gave up 4 bases; unmatched junction bases: 12. Germline V gene lookup returns CDR1 MDHEN and CDR2 SYDVKM. This CDR3 has 16 residues. The CDR3 coding sequence is TGTGCCAGCAGTCTCGAGCGGGGAAGAAGGGCAGATACGCAGTATTTT. Amino acids: CASSLERGRRADTQYF.

The genes are TRBV5-6 and TRBJ1-2; D unresolved. CDR1 SGHDT and CDR2 YYEEEE come from the germline V gene. The CDR3 contains 13 residues. V lost 1 base and J lost 8, with 12 bases in between. CDR3 nucleotide sequence: TGTGCCAGCAGCTTGCTCGGGATTCCCGGCTACACCTTC. Protein sequence: CASSLLGIPGYTF.

The chain is built from TRBV28 and TRBJ1-6, with D uncertain. CDR1 is MDHEN, CDR2 SYDVKM, per germline. This CDR3 is built from 15 residues. V gave up 6 bases and J gave up 1 base, with 10 bases separating them. CDR3 in amino acids: CASSRRESYNSPLHF. The CDR3 region has the DNA TGTGCCAGCAGCAGGAGGGAGTCCTATAATTCACCCCTCCACTTT.

This clone was seen more than once but under ten times. V is TRBV27 and J is TRBJ1-1, with TRBD1 identical over 10 bases. From germline, CDR1 is MNHEY and CDR2 SMNVEV (reference sequence). The CDR3 is 17 residues long. Trimming took 5 bases from V and 2 from J; bases not matched to a gene: 11. The CDR3 DNA is TGTGCCAGCAGTCACAACCTAGGGACAGGGGATAACACTGAAGCTTTCTTT. Protein product: CASSHNLGTGDNTEAFF.